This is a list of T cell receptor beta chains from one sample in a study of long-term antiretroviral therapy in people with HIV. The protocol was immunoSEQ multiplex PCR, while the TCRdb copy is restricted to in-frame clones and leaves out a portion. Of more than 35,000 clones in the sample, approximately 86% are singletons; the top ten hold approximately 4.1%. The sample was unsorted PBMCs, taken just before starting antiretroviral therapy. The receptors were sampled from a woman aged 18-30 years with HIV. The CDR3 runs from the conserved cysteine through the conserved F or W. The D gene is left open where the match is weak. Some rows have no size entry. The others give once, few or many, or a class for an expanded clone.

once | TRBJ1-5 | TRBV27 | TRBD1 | TGTGCCAGAAGGACCTACAGGGGGCGTGTGGAATATCAGCCCCAGCATTTT | CARRTYRGRVEYQPQHF
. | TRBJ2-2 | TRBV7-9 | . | TGTGCCAGCAGCATTATCGGTGGCACCGGGGAGCTGTTTTTT | CASSIIGGTGELFF
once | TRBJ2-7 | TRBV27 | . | TGTGCCAGCAGTTTGACGAGCTCCTACGAGCAGTACTTC | CASSLTSSYEQYF
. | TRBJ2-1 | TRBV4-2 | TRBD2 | TGTGCCAGCAGCCAAGTTTCGCTAGCGGGAGTAAATGAGCAGTTCTTC | CASSQVSLAGVNEQFF
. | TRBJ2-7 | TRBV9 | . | TGTGCCAGCAGCCCAGAGACAGGCCTTCCTCTCTACGAGCAGTACTTC | CASSPETGLPLYEQYF
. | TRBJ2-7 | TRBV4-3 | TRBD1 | TGCGCCAGCAGCCAAGAGTGGGACAGTGGGACCTACGAGCAGTACTTC | CASSQEWDSGTYEQYF
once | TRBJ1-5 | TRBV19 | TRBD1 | TGTGCCAGTAGTATAGGGGCAGGGACAGTGGGCAATCAGCCCCAGCATTTT | CASSIGAGTVGNQPQHF
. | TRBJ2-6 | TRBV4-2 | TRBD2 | TGTGCCAGCAGCCAACTAGCGGGAGGCTCTGGGGCCAACGTCCTGACTTTC | CASSQLAGGSGANVLTF
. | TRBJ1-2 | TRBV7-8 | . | TGTGCCAGCACCGAAATCTGGGGGGATGGTGGCTACACCTTC | CASTEIWGDGGYTF
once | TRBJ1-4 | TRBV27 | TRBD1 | TGTGCCAGCAGTTTCGGACAGGGGGCGCTGGGTGAAAAACTGTTTTTT | CASSFGQGALGEKLFF
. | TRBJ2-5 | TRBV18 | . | TGTGCCAGCTCACGACGGGACGGTGAAGAGACCCAGTACTTC | CASSRRDGEETQYF
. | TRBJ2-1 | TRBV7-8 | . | TGTGCCAGCAGCTTAGAGGATGCCCGCTACAATGAGCAGTTCTTC | CASSLEDARYNEQFF
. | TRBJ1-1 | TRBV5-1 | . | TGCGCCAGCAAGAACGAGATGAACACTGAAGCTTTCTTT | CASKNEMNTEAFF
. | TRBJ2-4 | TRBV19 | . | TGTGCCAGTAGTATGTCGCCCATAGCCAAAAACATTCAGTACTTC | CASSMSPIAKNIQYF
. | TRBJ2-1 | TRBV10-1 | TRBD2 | TGCGCCAGCAGTCCCACTAGCGGGAGAATCCATGAGCAGTTCTTC | CASSPTSGRIHEQFF
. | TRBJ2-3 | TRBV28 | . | TGTGCCAGCAGTTTTGGGACCCGCACAGATACGCAGTATTTT | CASSFGTRTDTQYF
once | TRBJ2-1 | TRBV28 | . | TGTGCCAGCAGTTTCCCCGGGTATGAGCAGTTCTTC | CASSFPGYEQFF
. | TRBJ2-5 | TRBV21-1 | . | TGTGCCAGCAGCGTAACAGGACCCGCGGAGACCCAGTACTTC | CASSVTGPAETQYF
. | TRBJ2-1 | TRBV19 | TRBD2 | TGTGCCAGTACCTTTTTGACTAGCGGGAGGGCCAATGAGCAGTTCTTC | CASTFLTSGRANEQFF
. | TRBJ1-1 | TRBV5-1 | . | TGCGCCAGCAGCTTAACTAGACCGGGGGGGAACACTGAAGCTTTCTTT | CASSLTRPGGNTEAFF
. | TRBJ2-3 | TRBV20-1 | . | TGCAGTGTAGGGTCCCCAGATACGCAGTATTTT | CSVGSPDTQYF
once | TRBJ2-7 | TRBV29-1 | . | TGCAGCGCGGCGGGACACCCTGACGTCCACGAGCAGTACTTC | CSAAGHPDVHEQYF
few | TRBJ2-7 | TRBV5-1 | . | TGCGCCAGCAGCTTTAGCCGGACCGGTGGGAAGTACTTC | CASSFSRTGGKYF
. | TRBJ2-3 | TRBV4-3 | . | TGCGCCAGCAGCCAAGATCCGGCGGGGACGACAGATACGCAGTATTTT | CASSQDPAGTTDTQYF
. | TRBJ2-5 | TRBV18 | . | TGTGCCAGCTCGGAGGGCCATGACAAAGAGACCCAGTACTTC | CASSEGHDKETQYF
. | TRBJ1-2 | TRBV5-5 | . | TGTGCCAGCAGCCCTCGGGGCGCCCCCGACTTCTATGGCTACACCTTC | CASSPRGAPDFYGYTF
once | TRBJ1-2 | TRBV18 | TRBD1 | TGTGCCAGCTCACCACCGGGACAGGGCACGAAGGGCTACACCTTC | CASSPPGQGTKGYTF
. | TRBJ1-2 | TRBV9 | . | TGTGCCAGCAGCGTAGACCAGGGGTCTATCTATGGCTACACCTTC | CASSVDQGSIYGYTF
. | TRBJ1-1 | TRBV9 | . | TGTGCCAGCAGCGGGGTTTTGAACACTGAAGCTTTCTTT | CASSGVLNTEAFF
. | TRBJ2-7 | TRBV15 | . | TGTGCCACCAGCAGAGTTTTGCAGGGCTATTCCTACGAGCAGTACTTC | CATSRVLQGYSYEQYF
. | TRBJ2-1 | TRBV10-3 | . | TGTGCCATCAGTGAGGGAGGAAGAAGGGCAAATGAGCAGTTCTTC | CAISEGGRRANEQFF
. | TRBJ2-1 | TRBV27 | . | TGTGCCAGCAGTTTTGGTAGCGGAGCTTACAATGAGCAGTTCTTC | CASSFGSGAYNEQFF
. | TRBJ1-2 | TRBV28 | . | TGTGCCAGCAATATTCCCCTTGCTAAAGATGGCTACACCTTC | CASNIPLAKDGYTF
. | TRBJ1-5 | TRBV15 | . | TGTGCCACCAGCAGCAGCCTTAATCAGCCCCAGCATTTT | CATSSSLNQPQHF
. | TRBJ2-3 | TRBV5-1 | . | TGCGCCAGCAGCTTGGACCAGAAGCCCACAGATACGCAGTATTTT | CASSLDQKPTDTQYF
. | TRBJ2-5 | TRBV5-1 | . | TGCGCCAGCAGCTCAGCGGGCCCAGAGACCCAGTACTTC | CASSSAGPETQYF
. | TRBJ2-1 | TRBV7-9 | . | TGTGCCAGCGGGGAAGTCAGGAGCTCCTACAATGAGCAGTTCTTC | CASGEVRSSYNEQFF
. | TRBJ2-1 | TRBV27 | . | TGTGCCAGCAGTTTGACCTACAATGAGCAGTTCTTC | CASSLTYNEQFF
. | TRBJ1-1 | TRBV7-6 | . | TGTGCCAGCAGCCCTCAGCAGAACACTGAAGCTTTCTTT | CASSPQQNTEAFF
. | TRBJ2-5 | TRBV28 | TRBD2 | TGTGCCAGCAGCCTACTAGCGGGAGCTGAGACCCAGTACTTC | CASSLLAGAETQYF